One sample yielded the 21 T cell receptor beta chains listed below, sequenced in a study of blood T cell repertoires in COVID-19. Here immunoSEQ multiplex PCR was the method, and the copy in TCRdb shows in-frame clones only, minus some. The sample records more than 100,000 clones, approximately 83% being singletons. Sequenced input: peripheral blood. All receptors derive from a woman aged 45-59 years with acute or convalescent COVID-19.

J is TRBJ1-4 and V is TRBV2; D remains ambiguous. Germline lookup yields CDR1 SNHLY and CDR2 FYNNEI. The CDR3 contains 16 residues. V lost 3 bases to trimming and J lost 2 bases, with 13 bases between them. The DNA of the CDR3 is TGTGCCAGCAGTGATTTAGACATAACGACTAATGAAAAACTGTTTTTT. It is translated as CASSDLDITTNEKLFF.

This clone has a count of ten or more. The rearrangement uses TRBV18 and TRBJ1-1, with a possible D match to TRBD1 (5 bases). Germline assignment: CDR1 KGHSH and CDR2 LQKENI. Trimming stripped 3 bases from V and 7 bases from J, with 15 bases between. The CDR3 sequence is 14 residues long. CDR3 nucleotide sequence: TGTGCCAGCTCACCCCGACACCTCGACAGTGAAGCTTTCTTT. Its protein is CASSPRHLDSEAFF. Full variable domain (missing parts from reference TRBV18 and TRBJ1-1): NAGVMQNPRHLVRRRGQEARLRCSPMKGHSHVYWYRQLPEEGLKFMVYLQKENIIDESGMPKERFSAEFPKEGPSILRIQQVVRGDSAAYFCASSPRHLDSEAFFGQGTRLTVV.

A few counts support this clone. The rearrangement uses TRBV7-8 and TRBJ1-4, with D unclear. V was cut by 4 bases and J by 1 base, with 13 bases left in between. Germline CDR1 SGHVS, CDR2 FQNEAQ. This CDR3 is built from 16 residues. The CDR3 bases are TGTGCCAGCAGCTCCCGACGGCACAGAACTAATGAAAAACTGTTTTTT. Its protein is CASSSRRHRTNEKLFF.

The rearrangement joins TRBV20-1 to TRBJ2-3, with TRBD2 identical over 8 bases. The CDR3 contains 15 residues. After removal of 3 bases from V and 3 bases from J, the junction contained 8 bases not matched to a gene. Germline V gene lookup returns CDR1 DFQATT and CDR2 SNEGSKA (reference sequence). CDR3: CSASHGGAKTDTQYF. In nucleotides, the CDR3 is TGCAGTGCTAGTCACGGGGGGGCCAAAACAGATACGCAGTATTTT.

V is TRBV6-5 and J is TRBJ2-3, with 7 bases aligning to TRBD1. This CDR3 has 15 amino acids. Germline assignment: CDR1 MNHEY and CDR2 SVGAGI. The ends lost 4 bases at V and 6 bases at J; junction bases unmatched: 10. The CDR3 reads CASSSRQGLADTQYF. CDR3 DNA: TGTGCCAGCAGTTCCCGACAGGGTCTCGCGGATACGCAGTATTTT.

The chain is built from TRBV7-6 and TRBJ1-6, with TRBD1 identical over 9 bases. This CDR3 is 16 amino acids long. V lost 5 bases to trimming and J lost 6 bases; unmatched junction nucleotides: 8. Germline V gene lookup returns CDR1 SGHVS and CDR2 FNYEAQ. The CDR3 DNA sequence: TGTGCCAGCAGCCTACAGGGGGCCTCTGGTAATTCACCCCTCCACTTT. Translated: CASSLQGASGNSPLHF.

The chain carries TRBV27 and TRBJ1-2; tentative D call: TRBD1 (5 bases). The CDR3 is 11 residues long. The germline gives CDR1 MNHEY, CDR2 SMNVEV (reference sequence). The chain's CDR3 is CCGAGLYGYTF. CDR3 nucleotides: TGTTGCGGGGCAGGGCTCTATGGCTACACCTTC.

The rearrangement joins TRBV2 to TRBJ1-2, with D tentatively TRBD1 (5 bases). The germline V gene has CDR1 SNHLY and CDR2 FYNNEI. Trimming removed 10 bases from V and 0 bases from J, with 15 bases in between. The CDR3 has 14 amino acids. CDR3 sequence (DNA): TGTGCCAACCTCCCCCAGGGATCTAACTATGGCTACACCTTC. This translates into CANLPQGSNYGYTF.

The chain links TRBV10-2 to TRBJ2-3; 7 bases line up with TRBD1. V lost 3 bases to trimming and J lost 6 bases; unmatched junction nucleotides: 12. Germline-derived CDR1 and CDR2 are WSHSY and SAAADI. The CDR3 contains 16 residues. The CDR3 nucleotides read TGCGCCAGCAGTGAATTCGTAGGGGGCCCTCGGGATACGCAGTATTTT. Translated, it gives CASSEFVGGPRDTQYF.

The CDR3 nucleotides are TGTGCCAGCAGTCCTACAGGGGGCCCCAATCAGCCCCAGCATTTT. This translates into CASSPTGGPNQPQHF. This chain connects TRBV6-5 to TRBJ1-5; 9 bases map to TRBD1. Germline assignment: CDR1 MNHEY and CDR2 SVGAGI. The CDR3 runs 15 residues. V lost 5 bases to trimming and J lost 3 bases; unmatched junction nucleotides: 5.

The chain uses TRBV7-2 and TRBJ2-7, with unresolved D. Trimming took off 5 bases at V and 0 bases at J, with 5 bases between the two ends. The CDR3 covers 12 residues. The germline V gene encodes CDR1 SGHTA and CDR2 FQGNSA. CDR3 amino acids: CASSLSSYEQYF. In nucleotides, the CDR3 is TGTGCCAGCAGCCTAAGCTCCTACGAGCAGTACTTC.

The chain has TRBV9 and TRBJ2-3, with D unclear. Per the germline V gene, CDR1 is SGDLS and CDR2 is YYNGEE. V was trimmed by 0 bases and J by 2 bases, leaving 7 bases between them. There are 14 residues in the CDR3. CDR3 sequence (DNA): TGTGCCAGCAGCGTAGGTAGTTTCACAGATACGCAGTATTTT. It is translated as CASSVGSFTDTQYF.

This chain's CDR3 is CASSQLYEQFF. DNA for the CDR3: TGTGCCAGCAGCCAACTCTATGAGCAGTTCTTC. The V and J genes are TRBV6-2 or TRBV6-3 and TRBJ2-1; D ambiguous. V dropped 6 bases and J dropped 8 bases, with 8 bases sitting between them. Germline CDR1 MNHEY, CDR2 SVGEGT. The CDR3 runs to 11 residues.

This rearrangement joins TRBV6-5 to TRBJ2-2; D perhaps matches TRBD1 (5 bases). Per the germline V gene, CDR1 is MNHEY and CDR2 is SVGAGI. The CDR3 totals 14 residues. V dropped 7 bases and J dropped 5 bases, with 14 bases sitting between them. The CDR3 nucleotides are TGTGCCAGCAAACACCAACAGGAAACCGGGGAGCTGTTTTTT. Its translation is CASKHQQETGELFF.

V and J are TRBV4-1 and TRBJ1-6; TRBD1 might be the D (5 bases). The CDR3 extends over 14 amino acids. The V and J ends lost 2 bases and 10 bases respectively, with 12 bases between them. CDR1 MGHRA and CDR2 YSYEKL come from the germline V gene. The CDR3 DNA reads TGCGCCAGCAGCCAACAGGGTAGGGAATCACCCCTCCACTTT. This gives the protein CASSQQGRESPLHF.

The chain joins TRBV5-1 to TRBJ2-7; no reliable D call. V was trimmed by 1 base and J by 7 bases, leaving 18 bases between them. The CDR3 length is 15 residues. Germline values: CDR1 SGHRS, CDR2 YFSETQ. The CDR3 sequence is CASSLLDRLVEEQYF. The CDR3 DNA follows: TGCGCCAGCAGCTTGTTAGACCGCCTGGTGGAGGAGCAGTACTTC.

The chain carries TRBV3-1 (or the pseudogene TRBV3-2) and TRBJ1-2; unclear D gene. Trimming took 3 bases from V and 8 from J, leaving 16 bases between them. The CDR3 is made up of 14 amino acids. Germline values: CDR1 LGHDT, CDR2 YNNKEL (reference sequence). CDR3: CASSQGEGSGGYTF. In DNA, the CDR3 is TGTGCCAGCAGCCAGGGCGAGGGATCCGGGGGCTACACCTTC.

This clone was seen a handful of times. CDR3: CASSPGQTYGYTF. CDR3 DNA: TGTGCCAGCAGCCCTGGACAGACCTATGGCTACACCTTC. This rearrangement joins TRBV3-1 (or the pseudogene TRBV3-2) to TRBJ1-2; perhaps TRBD1 as D (6 bases). The CDR3 has 13 amino acids. Trimming shortened V by 4 bases and J by 4 bases, and 10 bases separated the two germline ends. Germline-derived CDR1 and CDR2 are LGHDT and YNNKEL (reference sequence).

The V gene is TRBV2, the J gene TRBJ1-4; D is possibly TRBD1 (5 bases). The CDR3 totals 15 residues. V was pared by 2 bases and J by 10 bases, with 17 bases between. CDR1 and CDR2 (germline): SNHLY, FYNNEI. The CDR3 DNA is TGTGCCAGCAGTGAACCGGGATCAGGGAGGCCAAAACTGTTTTTT. It specifies CASSEPGSGRPKLFF.

The rearrangement joins TRBV7-3 to TRBJ2-2, with a tentative D call TRBD1 (7 bases). V lost 6 bases to trimming and J lost 7 bases, with 15 bases between them. The CDR3 is made up of 14 amino acids. Germline values: CDR1 SGHTA, CDR2 FQGTGA. The CDR3 reads CASSVTGEVGELFF. The CDR3 DNA sequence: TGTGCCAGCAGTGTAACAGGGGAGGTCGGGGAGCTGTTTTTT. The full variable domain, completed using reference TRBV7-3 and TRBJ2-2, is GAGVSQTPSNKVTEKGKYVELRCDPISGHTALYWYRQSLGQGPEFLIYFQGTGAADDSGLPNDRFFAVRPEGSVSTLKIQRTERGDSAVYLCASSVTGEVGELFFGEGSRLTVL.

This clone is a singleton in its sample. The rearrangement uses TRBV2 and TRBJ1-5; the D gene is possibly TRBD1 (5 bases). The CDR3 contains 13 residues. CDR1 and CDR2 (germline): SNHLY, FYNNEI. V was shortened by 6 bases and J by 5 bases, with 11 bases between the two germline ends. The CDR3 DNA follows: TGTGCCAGCAGAGACAGAGACCATCAGCCCCAGCATTTT. As protein: CASRDRDHQPQHF.